What follows is one TCR beta chain and its context. Its antigen remains unidentified. Within one base of it there is no much larger clone, and no base qualities were kept. The CDR3 runs 16 residues from the cysteine to the phenylalanine. Only the CDR3 DNA stays, 48 bases, in frame from base 1. The germline ends are 17 bases apart after V is trimmed by 4 bases and J by 4 bases. Sequences MGHRA (CDR1) and YSYEKL (CDR2) are obtained from the germline V gene. This record comes from a study of T cell responses to AZD1222 COVID-19 vaccine (dated by TCRdb to about 2021). Background for the entire study: AZD1222 recipients with second doses at about 4 weeks or about 12 weeks were pooled, because spike-specific TCR depth and breadth did not differ between schedules. A total of approximately 250 trial participants underwent TCR sequencing, of whom 207 had received two doses of AZD1222 and approximately 25 had received two doses of the MenACWY control vaccine. Trial participants were enrolled by age into subgroups of 18-55, 56-69 and 70-plus years, and 148, 28 and 57 TCR-sequenced participants, respectively, were included in these subgroups.

In the paper's terms, the time point label means: baseline before first vaccination. Samples from vaccinated people were obtained from the UK trials COV001 and COV002, which included a single-blind randomized controlled phase 2/3 trial of AZD1222 (ChAdOx1 nCoV-19) in healthy adults. Trial participant PBMC samples were collected at day 0 and day 28 after the second dose for TCRbeta chain sequencing. Study-wide findings and limitations: Most participants were white British and females outnumbered males, and the authors suggested that clonal diversity may have been underestimated. Vaccine-associated CD4 TCRs spanned the whole spike protein, with dominant responses in regions 160-218 and 743-854. A significant rise in spike-specific TCR breadth and depth was observed after two AZD1222 doses relative to day 0 and relative to MenACWY recipients. The 56-69-year group was small, and its depth increase did not reach significance, likely because of low power. Conclusions about previously exposed vaccinees are limited, since just a handful of AZD1222 recipients were seropositive for SARS-CoV-2 at baseline. Because no samples from the day 14 peak response were available, repertoires could be characterized only after the peak T cell response. Epitopes outside the regions mutated in the B.1.351 and B.1.1.7 variants were reportedly recognized by nearly half of the unique spike-specific TCRs.

The CDR3 regions of human TCRbeta chains were subjected to immunosequencing. The authors' pipeline ran thus. TCRs in the repertoires were compared against a reference library of SARS-CoV-2-specific TCRs that had been generated with the MIRA antigen-specificity platform. Breadth meant the fraction of unique TCRs that were SARS-CoV-2-associated, whereas depth meant the fraction of total T cells that were SARS-CoV-2-associated. Using the MIRA data, each spike-specific TCR was mapped to the spike region that the TCR reacts to and placed in a CD4 or CD8 class. Log10-transformed breadth and depth values were compared by one-way ANOVA with Sidak's multiple comparisons tests. In its TCRdb copy, this immuneACCESS table keeps in-frame sequences only and misses some clones. Where compared with another copy, unresolved V genes explain less than half of these, and the others have no known cause. V and J calls and clone size are those listed in that table; D and trimming were worked out from the DNA. In this sample the table shows about 140,000 clones, around 93% of which occur a single time. The ten largest clonotypes hold about 3% of the sample.

Material: peripheral blood, obtained on day 0 of AZD1222 vaccination. Recombination connected TRBV4-1 to TRBJ1-5; no confident D gene assignment can be made. The sequence was obtained from an adult in good health. CDR3 protein: CASSLTGPRLNQPQHF. The DNA sequence is given as TGCGCCAGCAGCCTAACTGGACCGAGGCTTAATCAGCCCCAGCATTTT.